The 2 T cell receptor beta chains presented below share a single source sample, sequenced in a study of response to subunit inactivated influenza vaccine. TCRdb independently ran MiXCR on the RT-PCR reads; one entry per CDR3 protein. The sample shows about 520,000 distinct CDR3 sequences, 25% of them seen only once. The sequenced sample was CD4+ T cells sorted from PBMCs, obtained more than 4 days after vaccination. These receptors all come from a man aged 45-60 years who received an inactivated influenza vaccine.

The chain's CDR3 is CASTWGRLFNNYGYTF. The CDR3, as DNA: TGTGCCAGCACGTGGGGGCGCCTTTTCAATAACTATGGCTACACCTTC. The rearrangement uses TRBV6-1 and TRBJ1-2, with D possibly being TRBD1 (6 bases). V lost 7 bases, J lost 1 base, and 19 bases lay in between. The germline V gene encodes CDR1 MNHNS and CDR2 SASEGT. This CDR3 is 16 amino acids long.

A remark on this clonotype: This may arise from a read error, as a much more abundant clone is one base away. The gene calls are TRBV14 and TRBJ1-1; D is undetermined. Germline-derived CDR1 and CDR2 are SGHDN and FVKESK. CDR3 length: 13 amino acids. Trimming removed 1 base from V and 1 base from J, with 4 bases in between. The CDR3 here is CASSQVENTEAFF. The CDR3 DNA sequence: TGTGCCAGCAGCCAAGTTGAGAACACTGAAGCTTTCTTT. Full variable domain (missing parts from reference TRBV14 and TRBJ1-1): EAGVTQFPSHSVIEKGQTVTLRCDPISGHDNLYWYRRVMGKEIKFLLHFVKESKQDESGMPNNRFLAERTGGTYSTLKVQPAELEDSGVYFCASSQVENTEAFFGQGTRLTVV.